The clone carrying this TCR beta chain has more than one count but fewer than ten. Its antigen is not identified. The entirety of the isolated RNA underwent reverse transcription, so expressed TCRB transcripts were sequenced. Sequencing was performed with immunoSEQ multiplex PCR; in TCRdb, only in-frame clones are kept and a portion is missing. The data show about 320,000 clones, around 15% seen once. This specimen comes from a study of beta chain features in type 1 diabetes. Study information: The number of sorted cells examined across all samples was roughly 100,000,000. Study-level findings and limits: A moderate, significant TCRB CDR3 shortening appeared in type 1 diabetes across four CD4+ subsets.

The CDR3 has 15 amino acids. Trimming cost V 5 bases and J 3 bases, with 15 bases left between them. Looked up from germline, CDR1 is MNHNY and CDR2 is SVGAGI (reference sequence). On average, the one heparinised blood draw given by each donor was around 110 mL. The rearrangement joins TRBV6-6 to TRBJ2-3; D perhaps matches TRBD2 (6 bases). The receptor was isolated from a man aged 25-40 years in good health. The sample comprised central memory CD4+ T cells from blood. CDR3 sequence reads: CASSTSGVVTDTQYF. The CDR3 nucleotides are TGTGCCAGCAGTACCTCGGGAGTAGTTACAGATACGCAGTATTTT.